The T cell receptor (beta chain) described here comes from a study of radiotherapy plus CTLA-4 blockade in lung cancer. Using immunoSEQ multiplex PCR, the repertoire was profiled, and TCRdb retains in-frame clones only, with some absent. The sample consists of about 98,000 clones, roughly 88% of them appearing once. The CDR3 is 20 amino acids. Germline V gene sequence: CDR1 LNHDA, CDR2 SQIVND (reference sequence). V trimming: 0 bases; J trimming: 7 bases; junction bases outside the gene matches: 15. Focal radiation plus CTLA-4 blockade with ipilimumab was given to patients with chemo-refractory metastatic non-small-cell lung cancer.

The sequencing here drew on peripheral blood, taken from a patient treated with radiotherapy plus ipilimumab. The source of this sequence is a human donor with non-small cell lung cancer that progressed on radiotherapy plus ipilimumab. The J gene is TRBJ2-1, the V gene TRBV19, with TRBD2 matching over 13 bases. The DNA for the CDR3 is TGTGCCAGTAGTATAGATGTTTGGGACCGGACTAGCGGGAGAAGGAATGAGCAGTTCTTC. Translated, it gives CASSIDVWDRTSGRRNEQFF.